This is a list of T cell receptor beta chains from one sample in a study of blood T cell repertoires in COVID-19. The method was immunoSEQ multiplex PCR; TCRdb's version includes in-frame clones alone and lacks a portion of them. This table has about 270,000 clones, roughly 90% appearing once. Sample: PBMCs or T cells enriched from blood (not recorded which). The receptors shown here come from a man between 35 and 55 years old who had been exposed to COVID-19. CDR3s include the opening cysteine and the closing phenylalanine or tryptophan. The order of the fields is J gene, V gene, D gene, clone size, CDR3 protein, CDR3 DNA. The D gene is left open where the match is weak. For some rows the clone size is stated as once, few or many, or as a class when expanded; others skip it.

J gene: TRBJ1-5
V gene: TRBV27
D gene: NA
clone size: NA
CDR3 protein: CASSFSNDQPQHF
CDR3 DNA: TGTGCCAGCAGTTTTAGCAACGATCAGCCCCAGCATTTT

J gene: TRBJ1-1
V gene: TRBV9
D gene: TRBD1
clone size: NA
CDR3 protein: CASSHGQGIANITEAFF
CDR3 DNA: TGTGCCAGCAGCCACGGACAGGGTATCGCTAACATCACTGAAGCTTTCTTT

J gene: TRBJ2-3
V gene: TRBV5-5
D gene: NA
clone size: NA
CDR3 protein: CASSLDGDRTDTQYF
CDR3 DNA: TGTGCCAGCAGCTTGGATGGAGACCGCACAGATACGCAGTATTTT

J gene: TRBJ1-2
V gene: TRBV11-2
D gene: NA
clone size: NA
CDR3 protein: CASSLVHRTNYGYTF
CDR3 DNA: TGTGCCAGCAGCTTAGTTCACAGGACCAACTATGGCTACACCTTC

J gene: TRBJ2-7
V gene: TRBV18
D gene: NA
clone size: NA
CDR3 protein: CASSPTFGATYEQYF
CDR3 DNA: TGTGCCAGCTCACCCACCTTTGGGGCCACCTACGAGCAGTACTTC

J gene: TRBJ2-1
V gene: TRBV6-1
D gene: NA
clone size: NA
CDR3 protein: CASSERETYYNEQFF
CDR3 DNA: TGTGCCAGCAGTGAAAGAGAAACGTACTACAATGAGCAGTTCTTC

J gene: TRBJ1-1
V gene: TRBV4-2
D gene: NA
clone size: once
CDR3 protein: CASSQDFHDTEAFF
CDR3 DNA: TGTGCCAGCAGCCAAGATTTTCATGACACTGAAGCTTTCTTT

J gene: TRBJ1-2
V gene: TRBV7-9
D gene: NA
clone size: NA
CDR3 protein: CASIPPGLHYGYTF
CDR3 DNA: TGTGCCAGCATCCCGCCGGGACTCCACTATGGCTACACCTTC

J gene: TRBJ2-1
V gene: TRBV7-6
D gene: NA
clone size: NA
CDR3 protein: CASSLTYRADNEQFF
CDR3 DNA: TGTGCCAGCAGCTTAACTTACAGGGCGGACAATGAGCAGTTCTTC

J gene: TRBJ2-7
V gene: TRBV27
D gene: NA
clone size: NA
CDR3 protein: CASSLVAGDYEQYF
CDR3 DNA: TGTGCCAGCAGTTTAGTAGCAGGGGACTACGAGCAGTACTTC

J gene: TRBJ1-5
V gene: TRBV28
D gene: NA
clone size: once
CDR3 protein: CASSLEFLPQHF
CDR3 DNA: TGTGCCAGCAGTTTAGAGTTTCTCCCCCAGCATTTT

J gene: TRBJ1-1
V gene: TRBV28
D gene: NA
clone size: NA
CDR3 protein: CASSQVQGGTEAFF
CDR3 DNA: TGTGCCAGCAGTCAGGTCCAGGGAGGGACTGAAGCTTTCTTT

J gene: TRBJ2-7
V gene: TRBV10-3
D gene: TRBD1
clone size: NA
CDR3 protein: CAISDAGTGFEQYF
CDR3 DNA: TGTGCCATCAGTGACGCCGGGACAGGGTTTGAGCAGTACTTC

J gene: TRBJ1-5
V gene: TRBV3-1/TRBV3-2
D gene: TRBD1
clone size: NA
CDR3 protein: CASSPQGQGDQPQHF
CDR3 DNA: TGTGCCAGCAGCCCACAGGGACAGGGGGATCAGCCCCAGCATTTT

J gene: TRBJ2-1
V gene: TRBV29-1
D gene: NA
clone size: NA
CDR3 protein: CSARLVGGRQFF
CDR3 DNA: TGCAGCGCCCGACTAGTCGGTGGTAGGCAGTTCTTC

J gene: TRBJ2-2
V gene: TRBV3-1/TRBV3-2
D gene: TRBD2
clone size: NA
CDR3 protein: CASSHSGSGTGELFF
CDR3 DNA: TGTGCCAGCAGCCATAGCGGGAGTGGGACCGGGGAGCTGTTTTTT

J gene: TRBJ1-5
V gene: TRBV27
D gene: NA
clone size: NA
CDR3 protein: CASSFGGEGQPQHF
CDR3 DNA: TGTGCCAGCAGTTTTGGGGGGGAAGGACAGCCCCAGCATTTT

J gene: TRBJ2-5
V gene: TRBV15
D gene: NA
clone size: NA
CDR3 protein: CATTGVGWETQYF
CDR3 DNA: TGTGCCACCACCGGGGTAGGGTGGGAGACCCAGTACTTC

J gene: TRBJ2-5
V gene: TRBV7-3
D gene: NA
clone size: NA
CDR3 protein: CASSLDRQETQYF
CDR3 DNA: TGTGCCAGCAGTTTGGACAGACAAGAGACCCAGTACTTC

J gene: TRBJ2-1
V gene: TRBV24-1
D gene: TRBD2
clone size: NA
CDR3 protein: CATSSGSYNEQFF
CDR3 DNA: TGTGCCACATCTAGCGGTTCCTACAATGAGCAGTTCTTC

J gene: TRBJ1-6
V gene: TRBV5-1
D gene: NA
clone size: once
CDR3 protein: CASRRAGDNSPLHF
CDR3 DNA: TGCGCCAGCCGGCGGGCAGGGGACAATTCACCCCTCCACTTT

J gene: TRBJ2-7
V gene: TRBV4-2
D gene: TRBD1
clone size: NA
CDR3 protein: CASSAGTGGVYEQYF
CDR3 DNA: TGTGCCAGCAGCGCCGGGACAGGGGGCGTCTACGAGCAGTACTTC

J gene: TRBJ2-1
V gene: TRBV9
D gene: TRBD2
clone size: NA
CDR3 protein: CASSVAGTREGNEQFF
CDR3 DNA: TGTGCCAGCAGCGTAGCAGGGACTAGGGAGGGCAATGAGCAGTTCTTC

J gene: TRBJ1-1
V gene: TRBV3-1/TRBV3-2
D gene: NA
clone size: NA
CDR3 protein: CASSLRADTEAFF
CDR3 DNA: TGTGCCAGCAGCCTCCGCGCGGACACTGAAGCTTTCTTT

J gene: TRBJ1-1
V gene: TRBV7-2
D gene: NA
clone size: NA
CDR3 protein: CASSSGGANTEAFF
CDR3 DNA: TGTGCCAGCAGCTCTGGGGGGGCGAACACTGAAGCTTTCTTT

J gene: TRBJ1-5
V gene: TRBV2
D gene: NA
clone size: NA
CDR3 protein: CASGPRTVNQPQHF
CDR3 DNA: TGTGCCAGCGGTCCCAGGACAGTGAATCAGCCCCAGCATTTT

J gene: TRBJ2-7
V gene: TRBV11-3
D gene: TRBD2
clone size: few
CDR3 protein: CASSLSGATYEQYF
CDR3 DNA: TGTGCCAGCAGCTTGAGCGGGGCCACCTACGAGCAGTACTTC

J gene: TRBJ2-5
V gene: TRBV9
D gene: NA
clone size: NA
CDR3 protein: CASSVEMQGSPYF
CDR3 DNA: TGTGCCAGCAGCGTAGAAATGCAGGGGTCTCCTTACTTC

J gene: TRBJ1-2
V gene: TRBV3-1/TRBV3-2
D gene: NA
clone size: NA
CDR3 protein: CASSQVLSGGGYTF
CDR3 DNA: TGTGCCAGCAGCCAAGTGCTATCGGGAGGTGGCTACACCTTC

J gene: TRBJ2-5
V gene: TRBV30
D gene: NA
clone size: NA
CDR3 protein: CAWSVATGQETQYF
CDR3 DNA: TGTGCCTGGAGTGTCGCAACAGGCCAAGAGACCCAGTACTTC

J gene: TRBJ1-2
V gene: TRBV18
D gene: NA
clone size: once
CDR3 protein: CASSPRQEISYGYTF
CDR3 DNA: TGTGCCAGCTCACCAAGGCAGGAAATTAGTTATGGCTACACCTTC

J gene: TRBJ2-5
V gene: TRBV11-3
D gene: TRBD1
clone size: NA
CDR3 protein: CASSLARQGEETQYF
CDR3 DNA: TGTGCCAGCAGCTTAGCCCGACAGGGGGAAGAGACCCAGTACTTC

J gene: TRBJ2-2
V gene: TRBV28
D gene: TRBD2
clone size: NA
CDR3 protein: CASSYPGASGSGTGELFF
CDR3 DNA: TGTGCCAGCAGTTACCCCGGGGCTAGCGGGAGCGGCACCGGGGAGCTGTTTTTT

J gene: TRBJ2-1
V gene: TRBV14
D gene: TRBD2
clone size: NA
CDR3 protein: CASSQGLAGGPYEQFF
CDR3 DNA: TGTGCCAGCAGCCAAGGTCTAGCGGGAGGGCCGTATGAGCAGTTCTTC

J gene: TRBJ2-3
V gene: TRBV7-9
D gene: TRBD1
clone size: NA
CDR3 protein: CASSPWDSNTDTQYF
CDR3 DNA: TGTGCCAGCAGCCCATGGGACAGCAACACAGATACGCAGTATTTT

J gene: TRBJ1-4
V gene: TRBV30
D gene: NA
clone size: NA
CDR3 protein: CGGGDEKLFF
CDR3 DNA: TGTGGGGGCGGGGATGAAAAACTGTTTTTT

J gene: TRBJ2-4
V gene: TRBV10-1
D gene: TRBD1
clone size: NA
CDR3 protein: CASRIQGQVNIQYF
CDR3 DNA: TGCGCCAGCAGGATACAGGGGCAGGTAAACATTCAGTACTTC

J gene: TRBJ2-2
V gene: TRBV5-1
D gene: TRBD2
clone size: NA
CDR3 protein: CASTRLAGSSSGELFF
CDR3 DNA: TGCGCCAGCACCAGACTAGCGGGAAGTAGCTCCGGGGAGCTGTTTTTT

J gene: TRBJ2-1
V gene: TRBV28
D gene: TRBD1
clone size: NA
CDR3 protein: CASSSARDRSNEQFF
CDR3 DNA: TGTGCCAGCAGTTCCGCCCGGGACAGGAGCAATGAGCAGTTCTTC

J gene: TRBJ2-1
V gene: TRBV9
D gene: NA
clone size: NA
CDR3 protein: CASSVLEVVVDEQFF
CDR3 DNA: TGTGCCAGCAGCGTACTCGAGGTGGTAGTGGATGAGCAGTTCTTC

J gene: TRBJ1-4
V gene: TRBV15
D gene: NA
clone size: NA
CDR3 protein: CATSRDRKTPATNEKLFF
CDR3 DNA: TGTGCCACCAGCAGAGATCGAAAGACTCCTGCAACTAATGAAAAACTGTTTTTT

J gene: TRBJ2-5
V gene: TRBV6-5
D gene: NA
clone size: NA
CDR3 protein: CASSYSIRRETQYF
CDR3 DNA: TGTGCCAGCAGTTACTCGATTCGGCGGGAGACCCAGTACTTC

J gene: TRBJ1-2
V gene: TRBV4-2
D gene: TRBD1
clone size: NA
CDR3 protein: CASSHDRGNYGYTF
CDR3 DNA: TGTGCCAGCAGCCATGACAGGGGCAACTATGGCTACACCTTC

J gene: TRBJ2-1
V gene: TRBV19
D gene: NA
clone size: NA
CDR3 protein: CASLSHNEQFF
CDR3 DNA: TGTGCCAGCCTGAGTCACAATGAGCAGTTCTTC

J gene: TRBJ1-2
V gene: TRBV29-1
D gene: NA
clone size: NA
CDR3 protein: CSVGEYRVGYTF
CDR3 DNA: TGCAGCGTTGGGGAATACAGGGTTGGCTACACCTTC

J gene: TRBJ1-6
V gene: TRBV18
D gene: NA
clone size: NA
CDR3 protein: CASSPVTDSPLHF
CDR3 DNA: TGTGCCAGCTCACCGGTAACAGATTCACCCCTCCACTTT

J gene: TRBJ2-7
V gene: TRBV7-2
D gene: TRBD2
clone size: once
CDR3 protein: CASSARLAGGTNYEQYF
CDR3 DNA: TGTGCCAGCAGCGCGCGACTAGCGGGAGGGACGAACTACGAGCAGTACTTC

J gene: TRBJ2-2
V gene: TRBV6-5
D gene: NA
clone size: NA
CDR3 protein: CASRAGPWGAGELFF
CDR3 DNA: TGTGCCAGCAGAGCCGGGCCCTGGGGCGCCGGGGAGCTGTTTTTT